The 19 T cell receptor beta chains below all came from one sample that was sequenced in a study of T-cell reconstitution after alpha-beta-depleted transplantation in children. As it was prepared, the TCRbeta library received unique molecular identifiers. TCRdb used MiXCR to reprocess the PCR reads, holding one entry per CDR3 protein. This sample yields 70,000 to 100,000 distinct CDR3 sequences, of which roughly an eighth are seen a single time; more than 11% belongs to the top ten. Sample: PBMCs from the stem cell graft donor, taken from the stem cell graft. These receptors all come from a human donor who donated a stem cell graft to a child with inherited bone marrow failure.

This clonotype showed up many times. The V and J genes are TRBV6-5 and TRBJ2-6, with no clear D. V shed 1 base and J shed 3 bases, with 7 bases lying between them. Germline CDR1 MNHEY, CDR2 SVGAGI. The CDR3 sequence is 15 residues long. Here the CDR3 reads CASSYYIVGANVLTF. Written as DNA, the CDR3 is TGTGCCAGCAGTTACTATATAGTTGGGGCCAACGTCCTGACTTTC.

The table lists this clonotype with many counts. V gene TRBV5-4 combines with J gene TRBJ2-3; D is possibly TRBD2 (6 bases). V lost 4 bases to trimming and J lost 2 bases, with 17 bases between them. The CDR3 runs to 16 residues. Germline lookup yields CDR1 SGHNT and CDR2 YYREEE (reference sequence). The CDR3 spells CASSPGGLSYTDTQYF. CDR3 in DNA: TGTGCCAGCAGCCCAGGAGGACTATCTTACACAGATACGCAGTATTTT.

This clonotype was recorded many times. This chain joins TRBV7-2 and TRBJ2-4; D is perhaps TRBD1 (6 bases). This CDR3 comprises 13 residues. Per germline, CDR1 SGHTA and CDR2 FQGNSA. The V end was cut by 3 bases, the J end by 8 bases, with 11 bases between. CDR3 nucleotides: TGTGCCAGCAGCTTCGGCAGGGGAGACATTCAGTACTTC. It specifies CASSFGRGDIQYF.

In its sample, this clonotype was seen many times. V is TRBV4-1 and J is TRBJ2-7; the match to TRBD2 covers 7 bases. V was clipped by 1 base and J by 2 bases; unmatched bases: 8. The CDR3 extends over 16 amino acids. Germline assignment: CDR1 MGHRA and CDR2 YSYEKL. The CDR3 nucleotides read TGCGCCAGCAGCCAAGCAGGGAGGGACGGCGCCTACGAGCAGTACTTC. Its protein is CASSQAGRDGAYEQYF.

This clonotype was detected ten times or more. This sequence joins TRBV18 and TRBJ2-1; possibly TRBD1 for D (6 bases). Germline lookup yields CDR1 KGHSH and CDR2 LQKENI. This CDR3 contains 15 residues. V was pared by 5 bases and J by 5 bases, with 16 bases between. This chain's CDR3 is CASSDDRPPNNEQFF. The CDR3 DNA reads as TGTGCCAGCTCAGACGACAGGCCTCCAAACAATGAGCAGTTCTTC.

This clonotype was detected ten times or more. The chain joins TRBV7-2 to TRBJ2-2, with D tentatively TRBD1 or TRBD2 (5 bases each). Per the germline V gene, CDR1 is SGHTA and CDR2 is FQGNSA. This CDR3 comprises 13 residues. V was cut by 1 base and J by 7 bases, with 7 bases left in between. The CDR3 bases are TGTGCCAGCAGCTTAGGGGGGATCGGGGAGCTGTTTTTT. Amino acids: CASSLGGIGELFF.

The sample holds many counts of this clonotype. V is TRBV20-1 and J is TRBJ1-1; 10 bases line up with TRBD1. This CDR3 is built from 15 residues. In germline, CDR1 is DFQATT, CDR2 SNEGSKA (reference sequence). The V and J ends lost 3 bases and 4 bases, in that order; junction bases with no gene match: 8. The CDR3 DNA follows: TGCAGTGCTAGTCACCGGGACAGGGGTGGCACTGAAGCTTTCTTT. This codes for CSASHRDRGGTEAFF.

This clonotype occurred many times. CDR3 sequence: CASSLLGLAKNIQYF. CDR3 DNA sequence: TGCGCCAGCAGCTTGTTAGGATTAGCCAAAAACATTCAGTACTTC. The rearrangement joins TRBV5-1 to TRBJ2-4, with D uncertain. Per germline, CDR1 SGHRS and CDR2 YFSETQ. This CDR3 spans 15 amino acids. The V gene lost 1 base and the J gene lost 0 bases, with 8 bases spanning the gap.

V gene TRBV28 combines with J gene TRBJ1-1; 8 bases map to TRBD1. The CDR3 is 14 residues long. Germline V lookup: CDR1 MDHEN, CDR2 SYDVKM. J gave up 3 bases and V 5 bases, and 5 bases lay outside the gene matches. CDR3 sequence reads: CASSPLTGDTEAFF. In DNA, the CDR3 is TGTGCCAGCAGTCCATTGACAGGGGACACTGAAGCTTTCTTT.

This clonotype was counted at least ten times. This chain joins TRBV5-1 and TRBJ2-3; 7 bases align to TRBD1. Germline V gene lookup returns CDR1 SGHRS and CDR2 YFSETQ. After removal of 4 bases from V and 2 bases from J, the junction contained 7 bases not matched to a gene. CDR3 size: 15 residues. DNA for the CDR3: TGCGCCAGCAGCCAAGGACAGGCTGACACAGATACGCAGTATTTT. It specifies CASSQGQADTDTQYF.

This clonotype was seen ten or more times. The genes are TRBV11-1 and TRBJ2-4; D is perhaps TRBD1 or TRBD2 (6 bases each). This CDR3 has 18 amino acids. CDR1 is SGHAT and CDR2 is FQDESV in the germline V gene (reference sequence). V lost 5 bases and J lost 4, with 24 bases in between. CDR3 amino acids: CASSPPFRGGGLKNIQYF. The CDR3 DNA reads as TGTGCCAGCAGCCCCCCTTTTAGAGGAGGGGGACTGAAAAACATTCAGTACTTC.

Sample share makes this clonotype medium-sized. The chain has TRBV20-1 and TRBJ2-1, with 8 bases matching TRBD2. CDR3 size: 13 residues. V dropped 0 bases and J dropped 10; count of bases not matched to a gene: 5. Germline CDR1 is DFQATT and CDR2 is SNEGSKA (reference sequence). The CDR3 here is CSAREGLVSEQFF. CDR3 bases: TGCAGTGCTAGAGAGGGACTAGTCTCCGAGCAGTTCTTC.

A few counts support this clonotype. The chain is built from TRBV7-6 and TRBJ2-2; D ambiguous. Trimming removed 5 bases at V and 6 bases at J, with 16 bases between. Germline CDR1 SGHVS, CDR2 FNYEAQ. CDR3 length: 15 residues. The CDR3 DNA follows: TGTGCCAGCAGCCCGACGAAGGGAACCGCCGGGGAGCTGTTTTTT. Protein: CASSPTKGTAGELFF.

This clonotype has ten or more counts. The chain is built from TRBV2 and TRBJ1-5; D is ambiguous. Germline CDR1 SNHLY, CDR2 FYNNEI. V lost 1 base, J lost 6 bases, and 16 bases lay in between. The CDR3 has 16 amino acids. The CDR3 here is CASSEERAALGQPQHF. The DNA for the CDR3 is TGTGCCAGCAGTGAAGAGAGGGCCGCCCTAGGTCAGCCCCAGCATTTT.

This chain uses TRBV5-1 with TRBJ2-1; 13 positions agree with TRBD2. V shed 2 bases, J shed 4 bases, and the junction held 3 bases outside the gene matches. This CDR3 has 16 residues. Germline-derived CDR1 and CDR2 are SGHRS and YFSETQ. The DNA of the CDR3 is TGCGCCAGCAGCTTCGGACTAGCGGGAGAATACAATGAGCAGTTCTTC. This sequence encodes CASSFGLAGEYNEQFF.

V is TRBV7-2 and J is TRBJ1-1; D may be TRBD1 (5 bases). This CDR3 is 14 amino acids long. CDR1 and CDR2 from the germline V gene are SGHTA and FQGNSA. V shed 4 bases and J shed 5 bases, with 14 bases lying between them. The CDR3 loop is CASSYRQGGTEAFF. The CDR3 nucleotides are TGTGCCAGCAGCTATCGTCAGGGTGGGACTGAAGCTTTCTTT.

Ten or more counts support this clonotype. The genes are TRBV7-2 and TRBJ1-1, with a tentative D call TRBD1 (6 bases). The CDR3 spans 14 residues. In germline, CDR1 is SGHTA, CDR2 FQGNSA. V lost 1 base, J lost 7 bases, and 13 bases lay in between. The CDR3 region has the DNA TGTGCCAGCAGCTTAGGGGGGCAGGGGATTGAAGCTTTCTTT. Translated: CASSLGGQGIEAFF.

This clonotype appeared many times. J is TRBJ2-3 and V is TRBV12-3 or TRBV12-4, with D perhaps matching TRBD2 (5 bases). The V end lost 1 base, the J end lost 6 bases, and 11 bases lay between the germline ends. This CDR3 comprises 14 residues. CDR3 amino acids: CASSLGGVGDTQYF. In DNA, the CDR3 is TGTGCCAGCAGTTTAGGGGGAGTTGGGGATACGCAGTATTTT.

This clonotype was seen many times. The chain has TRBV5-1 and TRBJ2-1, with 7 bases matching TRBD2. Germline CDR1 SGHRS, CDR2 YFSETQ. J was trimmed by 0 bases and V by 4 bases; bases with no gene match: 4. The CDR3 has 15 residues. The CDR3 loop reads CASSIASGSYNEQFF. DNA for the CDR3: TGCGCCAGCAGCATAGCTAGCGGCTCCTACAATGAGCAGTTCTTC.